This T cell receptor (beta chain) was identified during a study of circulating and synovial CD4+ cells in juvenile arthritis. Findings of the study overall: Compared with bulk blood, circulating pathogenic-like lymphocytes shared substantially more CDR3 sequences with synovial T cells. Some such blood samples were as oligoclonal as synovium. Shared-clonotype fractions with synovium likely underestimate full repertoire overlap.

With regard to this clone: Its antigen is not known.

The table came from immunoSEQ multiplex PCR; TCRdb's copy has only in-frame clones and leaves some out. The table records tens of thousands of clones, about 95% of them present only once. Germline V gene lookup returns CDR1 MDHEN and CDR2 SYDVKM. This CDR3 is built from 15 residues. V dropped 8 bases and J dropped 3 bases, with 16 bases sitting between them. This chain uses TRBV28 with TRBJ2-2, with D possibly matching TRBD2 (6 bases). The sequence came from a human donor with juvenile idiopathic arthritis. The sample taken for sequencing was CD4+ T cells from blood. CDR3 region: CASGVSREHTGELFF. The CDR3 DNA is TGTGCCAGCGGGGTGTCCCGGGAGCACACCGGGGAGCTGTTTTTT.